This TCR delta chain was captured in a study of gamma delta lymphoproliferative disorders and STAT genes. Study summary: At least 50 ng of genomic DNA went into each LymphoTrack Dx TCRG Assay library. Delta-chain libraries followed the EuroClonality-NGS standard operating procedure. General observations from the study: Nearly all major patient gamma and delta clonotypes were public; only a couple of gamma clonotypes were disease-private.

With respect to this clone: Antigen specificity is unknown. A far more abundant clone sits one base away, making this likely a read error. In the same sample, other DNA sequences code for this CDR3.

PBMCs from patients and controls supplied the genomic DNA for sequencing. TCRdb reprocessed the multiplex PCR reads using CATT. The data hold about 3,800 delta-chain clones, with 1% observed a single time. Sequences were obtained from blood. The TCR originated in a human donor in good health.

The CDR3 DNA reads TGTGCCTGTGACTACGCGAGGTCTGGGGCAAGCTCCTGGGACACCCGACAGATGTTTTTC. This gives the protein CACDYARSGASSWDTRQMFF. The chain uses TRDV2 and TRDJ3; TRDD3 is a possible D gene (6 bases). With 3 bases removed from V and 0 bases from J, the gap between germline ends came to 20 bases. The germline gives CDR1 GEAIGNYY, CDR2 EKD. The CDR3 contains 20 residues.